A selection of T cell receptor beta chains follows, all from one sample in a study of vaccination and CD4 T cells after COVID-19. Each CDR3 protein is one row after TCRdb ran MiXCR on the PCR reads. This sample yields 15,000 or so distinct CDR3 sequences, of which roughly two thirds are seen a single time; 9.5% to 15% belongs to the top ten. The antigens of these receptors remain unknown. The sample was CD4+ T cells from blood, cultured in vitro. The receptors here all came from a human donor who had recovered from COVID-19. CDR3s leave out the opening cysteine and the closing phenylalanine or tryptophan. The D gene is left open where the match is weak.

CDR3 protein: ASSYSGLHSYEQY
J gene: TRBJ2-7
V gene: TRBV6-5
D gene: .

CDR3 protein: ASSFKGPANNEQF
J gene: TRBJ2-1
V gene: TRBV11-3
D gene: .

CDR3 protein: SAWSSGQGRDTQY
J gene: TRBJ2-3
V gene: TRBV20-1
D gene: TRBD1

CDR3 protein: SARGKDSWSNQPQH
J gene: TRBJ1-5
V gene: TRBV20-1
D gene: .

CDR3 protein: ASSPNIGGRNTEAF
J gene: TRBJ1-1
V gene: TRBV11-2
D gene: .

CDR3 protein: ASSSYIHRLRTSGYGYT
J gene: TRBJ1-2
V gene: TRBV27
D gene: .

CDR3 protein: ASSKNQQGAGNQPQH
J gene: TRBJ1-5
V gene: TRBV6-1
D gene: TRBD1

CDR3 protein: ASSLAGTASSYNSPLH
J gene: TRBJ1-6
V gene: TRBV28
D gene: TRBD1

CDR3 protein: ASSPGGGLEGEQF
J gene: TRBJ2-1
V gene: TRBV5-4
D gene: .

CDR3 protein: ASSHDRGEEQY
J gene: TRBJ2-7
V gene: TRBV6-1
D gene: .

CDR3 protein: ASSQNGLAASQETQY
J gene: TRBJ2-5
V gene: TRBV4-2
D gene: TRBD2

CDR3 protein: SAGLAGGREQY
J gene: TRBJ2-7
V gene: TRBV20-1
D gene: TRBD2

CDR3 protein: AISRQGDTGELF
J gene: TRBJ2-2
V gene: TRBV10-3
D gene: TRBD1

CDR3 protein: SAPTVGAPKGSTDTQY
J gene: TRBJ2-3
V gene: TRBV20-1
D gene: .

CDR3 protein: ASSILGSNNQPQH
J gene: TRBJ1-5
V gene: TRBV19
D gene: .

CDR3 protein: ASSSGVTSPETQY
J gene: TRBJ2-5
V gene: TRBV11-2
D gene: .

CDR3 protein: SGPTGGAYNEQF
J gene: TRBJ2-1
V gene: TRBV20-1
D gene: TRBD1

CDR3 protein: ASSSHRTTDTQY
J gene: TRBJ2-3
V gene: TRBV5-1
D gene: .

CDR3 protein: ASSLSTLDRRRVDTQY
J gene: TRBJ2-3
V gene: TRBV27
D gene: .

CDR3 protein: SARDAGADTQY
J gene: TRBJ2-3
V gene: TRBV20-1
D gene: TRBD2

CDR3 protein: AWSVGRSGAGEQY
J gene: TRBJ2-7
V gene: TRBV30
D gene: .

CDR3 protein: ASRDRNYGYT
J gene: TRBJ1-2
V gene: TRBV27
D gene: TRBD1

CDR3 protein: ASSIAQGDTEAF
J gene: TRBJ1-1
V gene: TRBV19
D gene: .

CDR3 protein: ASSQHPAQGLDSHEQY
J gene: TRBJ2-7
V gene: TRBV2
D gene: .

CDR3 protein: SVEATGRAGELF
J gene: TRBJ2-2
V gene: TRBV29-1
D gene: .

CDR3 protein: ASSKTSGRFGELF
J gene: TRBJ2-2
V gene: TRBV7-2
D gene: TRBD2

CDR3 protein: ASSYSNTQY
J gene: TRBJ2-3
V gene: TRBV6-5
D gene: .

CDR3 protein: ASSLEGREVQETQY
J gene: TRBJ2-5
V gene: TRBV27
D gene: .